This note documents a single T cell receptor (beta chain) sequence. In the authors' methods: The authors estimated nucleated cell counts from reference gene primer amplification. Assay used: immunoSEQ multiplex PCR; TCRdb lists only in-frame clones, some missing. V, J and clone size are taken as reported in that table, and D and trimming were inferred from the DNA itself. This sample has about 160,000 clones, with approximately 88% found just once. CDR3 size: 16 residues. V trimming: 1 base; J trimming: 5 bases; junction bases outside the gene matches: 5. Germline CDR1 LGHNA, CDR2 YNFKEQ. This entry comes from a study of blood T cell repertoires in COVID-19. Looking at the study overall: Acute and convalescent COVID-19 samples came from the United States, Italy and Spain. T cells, B-cell-depleted T cells, or PBMCs provided the cDNA or gDNA that served as material.

The TCR was taken from a man between 18 and 35 years old with active or convalescent COVID-19. The chain combines TRBV4-2 with TRBJ2-3; 11 bases line up with TRBD2. Sequencing was done on a sample of peripheral blood. In nucleotides, the CDR3 is TGTGCCAGCAGCCAAGCTAGCGGGAGGAACAGAGATACGCAGTATTTT. Translation gives CASSQASGRNRDTQYF.